Below, 5 T cell receptor beta chains from the same sample are listed, as sequenced in a study of T cells after yellow fever vaccination. TCRdb fed the 5' RACE reads into MiXCR, producing one record per CDR3 protein. The sample records 500,000 to 650,000 distinct CDR3 sequences, over 9% being singletons. The material was PBMCs, obtained on the day of the yellow fever booster vaccination. All receptors derive from a man aged 25-45 years who received the YFV17D yellow fever vaccine.

This clonotype was observed a handful of times. In DNA, the CDR3 is TGTGCCAGCAGTTCGGACAGGGTGTATTCACCCCTCCACTTT. Its translation: CASSSDRVYSPLHF. The chain recombines TRBV27 with TRBJ1-6; 8 nucleotides align to TRBD1. The ends lost 4 bases at V and 8 bases at J; junction bases unmatched: 4. This CDR3 is built from 14 residues. CDR1 MNHEY and CDR2 SMNVEV come from the germline V gene (reference sequence).

This clonotype was seen a handful of times. The V call is TRBV6-1, the J call TRBJ2-7, with TRBD2 matching 13 bases. The CDR3 is 16 amino acids. Germline loops: CDR1 MNHNS, CDR2 SASEGT. Trimming removed 6 bases from V and 2 bases from J; junction bases left unmatched: 7. The DNA of the CDR3 is TGTGCCAGCAGCTTCCTGGGACTAGCGGGAACCTACGAGCAGTACTTC. Its translation is CASSFLGLAGTYEQYF.

This clonotype has more than one count but fewer than ten. V gene TRBV18 combines with J gene TRBJ2-6; D call uncertain. Germline loops: CDR1 KGHSH, CDR2 LQKENI. The CDR3 loop spans 16 amino acids. Trimming took off 2 bases at V and 0 bases at J, with 8 bases between the two ends. The CDR3 here is CASSPWRISGANVLTF. DNA of the CDR3: TGTGCCAGCTCACCATGGCGGATCTCTGGGGCCAACGTCCTGACTTTC.

This chain uses TRBV5-4 with TRBJ2-1; perhaps TRBD2 as D (6 bases). The CDR3 runs 15 residues. V was pared by 5 bases and J by 0 bases, with 12 bases between. Germline V gene data show CDR1 as SGHNT and CDR2 as YYREEE (reference sequence). Here the CDR3 DNA reads TGTGCCAGCAGACCCCCGGACTACTCCTACAATGAGCAGTTCTTC. Translation gives CASRPPDYSYNEQFF.

This clonotype has just a few counts. The V gene is TRBV25-1, the J gene TRBJ2-7, with D possibly being TRBD1 or TRBD2 (5 bases each). The CDR3 extends over 15 amino acids. Germline CDR1 and CDR2: MGHDK and SYGVNS. Trimming removed 1 base from V and 4 bases from J, with 14 bases in between. The CDR3 sequence is CASSEWGSAGYEQYF. CDR3 DNA: TGTGCCAGCAGTGAATGGGGGAGTGCTGGGTACGAGCAGTACTTC.